The clone carrying this T cell receptor beta chain was detected ten times or more. Its antigen is unidentified. TCR beta CDR3 region amplification was performed from RNA transcripts. Researchers ran a first-round RT-PCR on the TCR CDR3 using the HTBI primer set. One entry per CDR3 protein, called by TCRdb with MiXCR from the multiplex PCR reads. The sample records hundreds of thousands of distinct CDR3 sequences, approximately 20% being singletons. This record comes from a study of T cells in Graves' hyperthyroidism and ophthalmopathy. Notes on the study in general: The model made its ophthalmopathy prediction, and onset followed a median approximately 7 months later. Stable hyperthyroidism was told apart from ophthalmopathy by a model built on 13 V-J features. Most thyroid-expanded clonotypes above 0.001 were also found in blood.

The CDR3 runs to 16 residues. Germline V gives CDR1 DFQATT, CDR2 SNEGSKA (reference sequence). V gave up 5 bases and J gave up 4 bases; unmatched junction bases: 9. This receptor was identified in a young woman with Graves' hyperthyroidism. The V and J genes are TRBV20-1 and TRBJ2-5; TRBD2 agrees at 14 bases. The material sequenced was blood. CDR3 protein: CSAESRLAGGSETQYF. Written as DNA, the CDR3 is TGCAGTGCTGAGTCTAGACTAGCGGGGGGGTCAGAGACCCAGTACTTC.